This T cell receptor beta chain was recovered during a study of cytomegalovirus exposure and HLA in healthy donors. Use of 60 Vbeta and 13 Jbeta primers characterized the PCR. Clones were sequenced by immunoSEQ multiplex PCR, and TCRdb holds only the in-frame ones, with some missing. This table holds some 200,000 clones, more than 65% found once. Looked up from germline, CDR1 is SGHRS and CDR2 is YFSETQ. The length of the CDR3 is 14 residues. Trimming took off 4 bases at V and 4 bases at J, with 14 bases between the two ends. The clonotype was recovered from a girl aged 10 to 17 in good health and CMV-seropositive. Material: PBMCs. The gene calls are TRBV5-1 and TRBJ2-5; a weak D match, TRBD2 (6 bases). DNA of the CDR3: TGCGCCAGCAGCCCTGGGACTTCAGCAGAGACCCAGTACTTC. This gives the protein CASSPGTSAETQYF.